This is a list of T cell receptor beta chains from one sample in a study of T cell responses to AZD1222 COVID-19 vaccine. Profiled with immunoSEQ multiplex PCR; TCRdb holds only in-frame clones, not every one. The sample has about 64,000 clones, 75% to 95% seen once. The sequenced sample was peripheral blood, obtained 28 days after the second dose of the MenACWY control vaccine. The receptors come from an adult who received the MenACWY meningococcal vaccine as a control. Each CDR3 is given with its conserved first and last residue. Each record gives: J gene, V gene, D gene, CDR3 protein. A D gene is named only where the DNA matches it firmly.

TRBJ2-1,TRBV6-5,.,CASSYGLNNEQFF
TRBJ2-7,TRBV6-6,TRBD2,CASSPGGSYEQYF
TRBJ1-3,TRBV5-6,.,CASSPAWEGGKDTIYF
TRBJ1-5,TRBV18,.,CASSPGAGGINQPQHF
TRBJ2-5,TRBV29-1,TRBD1,CSVVQTGAETQYF
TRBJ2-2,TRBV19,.,CASSSREVSGELFF
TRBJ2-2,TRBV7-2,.,CASRLVEGNTGELFF
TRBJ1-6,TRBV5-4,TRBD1,CASSLGGDRASPLHF
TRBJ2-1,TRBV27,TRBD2,CASSLLVQAGDGYNEQFF
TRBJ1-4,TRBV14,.,CASSLAYDGSRLFF
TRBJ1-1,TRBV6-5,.,CASRRGVRGTEAFF
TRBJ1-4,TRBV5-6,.,CASSPPQAATNEKLFF
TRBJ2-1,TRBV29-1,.,CSVFENEQFF
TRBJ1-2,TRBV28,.,CASSLWGGGYGYTF
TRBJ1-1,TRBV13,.,CASSPARGNTEAFF